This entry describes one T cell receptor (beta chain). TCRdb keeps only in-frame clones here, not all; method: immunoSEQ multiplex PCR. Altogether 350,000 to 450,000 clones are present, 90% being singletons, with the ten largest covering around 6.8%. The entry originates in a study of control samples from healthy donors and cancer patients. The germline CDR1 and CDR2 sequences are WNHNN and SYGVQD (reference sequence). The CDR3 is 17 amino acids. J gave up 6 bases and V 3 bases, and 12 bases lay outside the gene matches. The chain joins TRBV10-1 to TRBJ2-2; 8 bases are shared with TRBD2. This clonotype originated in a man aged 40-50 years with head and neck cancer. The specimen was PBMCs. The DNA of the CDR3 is TGCGCCAGCAGTGAACAGAAAGCGGGAGTCTGGCCCGGGGAGCTGTTTTTT. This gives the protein CASSEQKAGVWPGELFF.